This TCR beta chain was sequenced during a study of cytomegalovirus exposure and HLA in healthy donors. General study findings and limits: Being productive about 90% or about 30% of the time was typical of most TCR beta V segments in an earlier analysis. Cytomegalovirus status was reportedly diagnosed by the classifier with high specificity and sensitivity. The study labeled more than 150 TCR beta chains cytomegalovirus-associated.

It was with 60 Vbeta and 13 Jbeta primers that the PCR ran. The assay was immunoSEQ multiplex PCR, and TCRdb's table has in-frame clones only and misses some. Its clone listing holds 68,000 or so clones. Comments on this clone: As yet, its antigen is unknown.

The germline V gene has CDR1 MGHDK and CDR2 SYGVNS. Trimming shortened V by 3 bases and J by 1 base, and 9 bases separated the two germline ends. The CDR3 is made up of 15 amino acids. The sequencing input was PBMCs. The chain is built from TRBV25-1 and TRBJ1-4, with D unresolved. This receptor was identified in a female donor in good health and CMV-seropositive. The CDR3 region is CASSDPGLTNEKLFF. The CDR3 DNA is TGTGCCAGCAGTGACCCGGGGTTAACTAATGAAAAACTGTTTTTT.